This paragraph reports one TCR beta chain. Source study methods: Amplification of reference gene primers provided the estimated nucleated cell counts. Clones were sequenced by immunoSEQ multiplex PCR, and TCRdb holds only the in-frame ones, with some missing. V, J and clone size are those of that table, while D and trimming were read from the DNA. The repertoire includes about 150,000 clones, roughly 87% of them detected once, and roughly 4% sits in the top ten. CDR1 LNHDA and CDR2 SQIVND come from the germline V gene (reference sequence). The CDR3 length is 16 residues. Trimming took 5 bases from V and 3 from J; bases not matched to a gene: 6. This specimen belongs to a study of blood T cell repertoires in COVID-19.

Sequences were obtained from peripheral blood. This sequence was found in a woman in her sixties or seventies with active or convalescent COVID-19. The V gene is TRBV19, the J gene TRBJ2-3, with 12 bases lining up with TRBD2. CDR3 sequence: CASSYRTSGVTDTQYF. The CDR3 DNA is TGTGCCAGTAGTTATCGGACTAGCGGGGTGACAGATACGCAGTATTTT. The full variable domain, in which reference TRBV19 and TRBJ2-3 provide the parts outside the CDR3, is DGGITQSPKYLFRKEGQNVTLSCEQNLNHDAMYWYRQDPGQGLRLIYYSQIVNDFQKGDIAEGYSVSREKKESFPLTVTSAQKNPTAFYLCASSYRTSGVTDTQYFGPGTRLTVL.